Sequencing of this TCR beta chain was carried out in a study of regulatory T cells in long-lasting Graves disease. Study results and caveats: Peripheral blood alone, not thyroid tissue, underwent study. The study found TRBV28, TRBJ1-2 and TRBJ2-5 favored in persistent disease.

Time point indicated: persistent/refractory GD, antithyroid drugs over 5 years with positive TRAb. After RNA was extracted from PBMCs, the TCR library was made from it. Guidelines of the American Thyroid Association were used to diagnose Graves' disease. The CDR3 loop spans 14 amino acids. With 4 bases removed from V and 4 bases from J, the gap between germline ends came to 14 bases. Looked up from germline, CDR1 is SGDLS and CDR2 is YYNGEE. About this clonotype: The antigen is undetermined.

To make TCR beta libraries, researchers used iRepertoire HTBI primers and Arm-PCR of CDR3 regions. Each CDR3 protein gets one entry after TCRdb re-called the multiplex PCR reads with MiXCR. The sample yields hundreds of thousands of distinct CDR3 sequences, less than 25% seen once. The receptor was isolated from a female donor with Graves disease. The specimen was peripheral blood mononuclear cells (PBMCs), collected when the disease was refractory, from a patient treated with antithyroid drugs. V gene TRBV9 combines with J gene TRBJ2-5; D unclear. DNA of the CDR3: TGTGCCAGCAGCCCCCTATGGGGTGGAGAGACCCAGTACTTC. It yields the protein CASSPLWGGETQYF.